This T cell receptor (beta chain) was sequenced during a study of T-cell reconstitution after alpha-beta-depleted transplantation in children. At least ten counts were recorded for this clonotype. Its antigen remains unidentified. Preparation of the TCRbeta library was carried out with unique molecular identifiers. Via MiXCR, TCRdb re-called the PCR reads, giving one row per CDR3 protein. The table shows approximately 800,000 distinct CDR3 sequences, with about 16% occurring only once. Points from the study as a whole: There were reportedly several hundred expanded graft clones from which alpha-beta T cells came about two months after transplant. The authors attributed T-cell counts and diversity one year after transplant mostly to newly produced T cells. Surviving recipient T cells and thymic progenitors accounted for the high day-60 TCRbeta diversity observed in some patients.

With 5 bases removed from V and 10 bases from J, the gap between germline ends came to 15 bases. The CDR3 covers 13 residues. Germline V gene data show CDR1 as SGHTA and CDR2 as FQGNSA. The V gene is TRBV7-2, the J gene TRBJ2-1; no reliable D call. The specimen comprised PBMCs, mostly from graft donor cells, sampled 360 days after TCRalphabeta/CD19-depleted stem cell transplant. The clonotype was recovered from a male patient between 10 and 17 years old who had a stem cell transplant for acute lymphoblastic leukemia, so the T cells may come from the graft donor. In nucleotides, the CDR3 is TGTGCCAGCAGCCGTGAGGTGGGAAGGGAGCAGTTCTTC. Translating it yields CASSREVGREQFF.